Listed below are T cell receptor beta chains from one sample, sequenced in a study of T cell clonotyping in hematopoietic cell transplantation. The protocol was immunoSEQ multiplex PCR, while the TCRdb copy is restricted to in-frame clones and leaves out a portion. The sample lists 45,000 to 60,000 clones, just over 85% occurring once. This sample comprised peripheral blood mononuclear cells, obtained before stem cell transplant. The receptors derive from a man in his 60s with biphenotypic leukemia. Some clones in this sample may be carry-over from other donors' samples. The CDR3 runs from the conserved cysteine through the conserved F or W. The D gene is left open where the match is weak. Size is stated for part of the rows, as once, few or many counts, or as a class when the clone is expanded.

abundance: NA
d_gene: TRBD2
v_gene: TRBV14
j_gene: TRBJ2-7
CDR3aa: CASSQDPAGAYEQYF
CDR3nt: TGTGCCAGCAGCCAAGATCCAGCGGGAGCTTACGAGCAGTACTTC

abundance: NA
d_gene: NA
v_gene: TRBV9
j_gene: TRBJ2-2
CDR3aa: CASSVAWTGELFF
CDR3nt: TGTGCCAGCAGCGTAGCTTGGACCGGGGAGCTGTTTTTT

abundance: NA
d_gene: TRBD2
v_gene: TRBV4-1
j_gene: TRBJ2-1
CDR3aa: CASSQGGAAGGNEQFF
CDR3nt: TGCGCCAGCAGCCAAGGGGGAGCGGCCGGGGGGAATGAGCAGTTCTTC

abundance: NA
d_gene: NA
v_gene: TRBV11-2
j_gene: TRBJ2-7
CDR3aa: CASSLLIGSLYEQYF
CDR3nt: TGTGCCAGCAGCCTACTGATTGGGAGTCTCTACGAGCAGTACTTC

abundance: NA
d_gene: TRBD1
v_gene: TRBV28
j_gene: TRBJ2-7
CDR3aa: CASIDRGALSYEQYF
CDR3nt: TGTGCCAGCATCGACAGGGGGGCCCTCTCCTACGAGCAGTACTTC

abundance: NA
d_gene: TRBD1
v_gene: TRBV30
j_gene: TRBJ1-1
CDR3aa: CAWSPDRVTEAFF
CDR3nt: TGTGCCTGGAGTCCGGACAGGGTAACTGAAGCTTTCTTT

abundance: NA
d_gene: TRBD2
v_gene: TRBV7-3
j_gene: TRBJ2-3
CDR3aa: CASSGTSGSEDTQYF
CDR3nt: TGTGCCAGCAGCGGGACTAGCGGGAGTGAAGATACGCAGTATTTT

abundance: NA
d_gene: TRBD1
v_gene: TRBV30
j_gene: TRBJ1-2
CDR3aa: CAWSEMPGQGGGYTF
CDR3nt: TGTGCCTGGAGCGAAATGCCGGGACAGGGGGGAGGCTACACCTTC

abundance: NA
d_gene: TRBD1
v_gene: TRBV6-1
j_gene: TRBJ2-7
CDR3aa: CASIATGGLYEQYF
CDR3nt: TGTGCCAGCATTGCGACAGGGGGCTTGTACGAGCAGTACTTC

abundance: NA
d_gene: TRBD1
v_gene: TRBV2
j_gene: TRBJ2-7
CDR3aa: CASSGTGLRSSYEQYF
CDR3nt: TGTGCCAGCAGTGGGACAGGTCTCAGGAGCTCCTACGAGCAGTACTTC

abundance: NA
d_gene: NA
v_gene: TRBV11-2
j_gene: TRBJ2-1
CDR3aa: CASSLGTVGYEQFF
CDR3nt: TGTGCCAGCAGCTTAGGGACAGTCGGCTATGAGCAGTTCTTC

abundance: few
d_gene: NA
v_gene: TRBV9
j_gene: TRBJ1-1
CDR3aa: CASSGSRRNTEAFF
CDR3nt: TGTGCCAGCAGCGGTTCGAGACGGAACACTGAAGCTTTCTTT

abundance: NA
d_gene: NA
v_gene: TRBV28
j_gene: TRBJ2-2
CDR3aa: CASSIQQDLADPGELFF
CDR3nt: TGTGCCAGCAGCATACAACAGGATCTCGCGGATCCCGGGGAGCTGTTTTTT

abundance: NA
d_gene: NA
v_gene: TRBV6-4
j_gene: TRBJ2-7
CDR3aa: CASPPAGEAFPYEQYF
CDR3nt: TGTGCCAGCCCACCGGCCGGCGAAGCCTTTCCCTACGAGCAGTACTTC

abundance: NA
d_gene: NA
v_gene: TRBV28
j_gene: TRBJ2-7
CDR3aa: CATVTAGEQYF
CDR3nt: TGTGCCACCGTGACGGCAGGCGAGCAGTACTTC

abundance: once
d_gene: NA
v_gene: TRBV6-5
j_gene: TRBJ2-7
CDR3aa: CASSLGAFGYEQYF
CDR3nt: TGTGCCAGCAGTCTGGGTGCCTTCGGCTACGAGCAGTACTTC

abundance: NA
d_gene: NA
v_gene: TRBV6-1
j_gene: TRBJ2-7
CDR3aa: CASSETQGWSYYEQYF
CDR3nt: TGTGCCAGCAGTGAAACTCAGGGATGGAGTTACTACGAGCAGTACTTC

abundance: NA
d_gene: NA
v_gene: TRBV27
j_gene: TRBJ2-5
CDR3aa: CASSLSQGKETQYF
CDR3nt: TGTGCCAGCAGTTTAAGCCAGGGGAAAGAGACCCAGTACTTC

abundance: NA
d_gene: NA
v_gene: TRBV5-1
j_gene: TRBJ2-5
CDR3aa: CASRPLLGVGKTQYF
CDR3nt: TGCGCCAGCAGGCCGTTGTTGGGAGTGGGTAAGACCCAGTACTTC

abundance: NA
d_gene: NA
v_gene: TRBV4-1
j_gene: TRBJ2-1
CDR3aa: CASSQVSGDLQFF
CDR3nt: TGCGCCAGCAGCCAAGTTTCCGGGGACTTGCAGTTCTTC

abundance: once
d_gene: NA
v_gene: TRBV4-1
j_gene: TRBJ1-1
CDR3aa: CASSQAVVGGEDKNTEAFF
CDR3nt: TGCGCCAGCAGCCAAGCGGTGGTAGGGGGTGAGGACAAGAACACTGAAGCTTTCTTT

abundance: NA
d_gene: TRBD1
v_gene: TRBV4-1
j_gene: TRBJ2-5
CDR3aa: CASSRTGERGETQYF
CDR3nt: TGCGCCAGCAGCCGAACAGGGGAAAGAGGAGAGACCCAGTACTTC

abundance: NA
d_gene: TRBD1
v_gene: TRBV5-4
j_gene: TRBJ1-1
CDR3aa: CASSSNRDRYTEAFF
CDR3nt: TGTGCCAGCAGCTCCAACCGGGACAGGTACACTGAAGCTTTCTTT

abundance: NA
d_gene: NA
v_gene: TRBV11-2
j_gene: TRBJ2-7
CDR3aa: CASRNAPERGPEQYF
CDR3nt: TGTGCCAGCAGGAACGCCCCAGAAAGAGGGCCCGAGCAGTACTTC

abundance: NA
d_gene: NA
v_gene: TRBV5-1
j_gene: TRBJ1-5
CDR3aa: CASSQGNQPQHF
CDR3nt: TGCGCCAGCAGCCAAGGTAATCAGCCCCAGCATTTT

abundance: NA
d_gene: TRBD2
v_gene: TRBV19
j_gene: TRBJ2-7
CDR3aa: CASSIGGEGNEQYF
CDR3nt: TGTGCCAGTAGTATCGGCGGGGAGGGAAACGAGCAGTACTTC

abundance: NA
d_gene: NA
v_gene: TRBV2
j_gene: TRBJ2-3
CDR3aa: CASTLEDQFTQYF
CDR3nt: TGTGCCAGCACTTTAGAGGACCAATTTACGCAGTATTTT

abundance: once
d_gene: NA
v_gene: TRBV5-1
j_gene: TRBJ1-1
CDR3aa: CASSLEGTEAFF
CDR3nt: TGCGCCAGCAGCTTGGAGGGCACTGAAGCTTTCTTT

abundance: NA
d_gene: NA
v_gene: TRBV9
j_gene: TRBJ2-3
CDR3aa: CASSVGTSSTDTQYF
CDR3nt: TGTGCCAGCAGCGTCGGGACTTCCAGCACAGATACGCAGTATTTT

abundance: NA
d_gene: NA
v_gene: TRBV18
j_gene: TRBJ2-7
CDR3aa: CASSPMDNYEQYF
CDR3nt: TGTGCCAGCTCACCAATGGACAATTACGAGCAGTACTTC

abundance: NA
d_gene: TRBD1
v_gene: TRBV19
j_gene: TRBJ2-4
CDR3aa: CASSIQDRVYF
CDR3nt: TGTGCCAGTAGTATCCAGGACAGGGTGTACTTC

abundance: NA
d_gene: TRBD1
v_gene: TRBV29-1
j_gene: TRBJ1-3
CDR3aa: CSVERQGLSGNTIYF
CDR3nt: TGCAGCGTTGAGAGACAGGGGCTATCTGGAAACACCATATATTTT

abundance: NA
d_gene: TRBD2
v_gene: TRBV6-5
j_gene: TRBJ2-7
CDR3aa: CASSYSGRGSYEQYF
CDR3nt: TGTGCCAGCAGTTACTCGGGGAGGGGCTCCTACGAGCAGTACTTC

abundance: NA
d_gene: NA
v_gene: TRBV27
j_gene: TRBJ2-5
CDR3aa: CASSWGRQETQYF
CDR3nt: TGTGCCAGCAGCTGGGGGCGCCAAGAGACCCAGTACTTC

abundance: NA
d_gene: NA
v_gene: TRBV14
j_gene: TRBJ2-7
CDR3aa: CASSQKFKLWDKSSYEQYF
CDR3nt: TGTGCCAGCAGCCAAAAGTTTAAACTGTGGGATAAGAGCTCCTACGAGCAGTACTTC

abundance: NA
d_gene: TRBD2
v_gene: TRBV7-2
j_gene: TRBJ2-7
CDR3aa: CASSFAGADDEQYF
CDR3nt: TGTGCCAGCAGCTTCGCGGGAGCCGACGACGAGCAGTACTTC

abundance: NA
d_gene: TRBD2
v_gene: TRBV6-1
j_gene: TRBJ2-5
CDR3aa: CASSEGGFQETQYF
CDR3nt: TGTGCCAGCAGTGAGGGGGGGTTCCAAGAGACCCAGTACTTC

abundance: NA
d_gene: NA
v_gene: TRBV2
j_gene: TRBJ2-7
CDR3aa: CASSGGYSYEQYF
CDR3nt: TGTGCCAGCAGTGGAGGGTACTCCTACGAGCAGTACTTC

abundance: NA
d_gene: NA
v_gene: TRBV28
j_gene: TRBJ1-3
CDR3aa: CASSWGTRGNTIYF
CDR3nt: TGTGCCAGCAGTTGGGGGACAAGAGGAAACACCATATATTTT

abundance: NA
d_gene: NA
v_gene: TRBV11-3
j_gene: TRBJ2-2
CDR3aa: CASSLNSGESTGELFF
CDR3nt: TGTGCCAGCAGCTTAAATTCAGGGGAATCCACCGGGGAGCTGTTTTTT

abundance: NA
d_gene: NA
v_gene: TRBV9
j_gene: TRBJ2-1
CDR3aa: CASSENPFTEQFF
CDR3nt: TGTGCCAGCAGCGAGAACCCTTTCACTGAGCAGTTCTTC

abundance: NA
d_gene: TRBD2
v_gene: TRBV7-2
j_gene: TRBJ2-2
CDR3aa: CASSPGAGVTGELFF
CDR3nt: TGTGCCAGCAGCCCCGGAGCGGGAGTGACCGGGGAGCTGTTTTTT

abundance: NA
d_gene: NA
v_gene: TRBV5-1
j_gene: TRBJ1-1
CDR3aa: CASSLEGVVAEAFF
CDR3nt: TGCGCCAGCAGCTTGGAGGGGGTAGTCGCTGAAGCTTTCTTT

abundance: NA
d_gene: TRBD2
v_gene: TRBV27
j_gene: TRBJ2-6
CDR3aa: CASSFTSGDYSGANVLTF
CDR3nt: TGTGCCAGCAGTTTCACTAGCGGAGATTACTCTGGGGCCAACGTCCTGACTTTC

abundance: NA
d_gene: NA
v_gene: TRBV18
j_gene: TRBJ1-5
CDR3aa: CASSPLSGTNQPQHF
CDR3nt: TGTGCCAGCTCACCCCTTTCCGGGACTAATCAGCCCCAGCATTTT

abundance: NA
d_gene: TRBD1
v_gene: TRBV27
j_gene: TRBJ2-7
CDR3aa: CASSLTTFPGQGVMGEQYF
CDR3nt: TGTGCCAGCAGTTTAACAACCTTTCCCGGGCAGGGGGTAATGGGCGAGCAGTACTTC

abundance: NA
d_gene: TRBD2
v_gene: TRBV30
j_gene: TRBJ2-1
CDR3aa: CAWNGGRVYNEQFF
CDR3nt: TGTGCCTGGAATGGCGGGAGGGTGTACAATGAGCAGTTCTTC

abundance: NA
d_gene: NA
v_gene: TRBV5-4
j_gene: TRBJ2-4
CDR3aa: CASSLEASNSIQYF
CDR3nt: TGTGCCAGCAGCTTGGAGGCTAGTAACAGCATTCAGTACTTC

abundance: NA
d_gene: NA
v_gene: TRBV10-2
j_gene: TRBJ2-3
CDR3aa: CASSPYPGDTQYF
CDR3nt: TGCGCCAGCAGTCCTTACCCCGGAGATACGCAGTATTTT

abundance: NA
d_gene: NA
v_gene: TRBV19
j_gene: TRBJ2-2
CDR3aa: CASSTFLELNTGELFF
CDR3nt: TGTGCCAGTAGCACCTTCCTAGAATTGAACACCGGGGAGCTGTTTTTT

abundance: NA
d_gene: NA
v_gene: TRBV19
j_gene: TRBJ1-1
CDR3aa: CASSLGQLIRTEAFF
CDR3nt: TGTGCCAGTAGTCTCGGACAGTTAATCAGGACTGAAGCTTTCTTT

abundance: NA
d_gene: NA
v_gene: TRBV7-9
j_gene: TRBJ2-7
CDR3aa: CASKGGSSYEQYF
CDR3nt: TGTGCCAGCAAAGGGGGGAGCTCCTACGAGCAGTACTTC

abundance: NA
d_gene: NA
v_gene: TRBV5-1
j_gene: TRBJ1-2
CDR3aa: CASSLGPEAANYGYTF
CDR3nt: TGCGCCAGCAGCTTGGGGCCAGAAGCAGCTAACTATGGCTACACCTTC

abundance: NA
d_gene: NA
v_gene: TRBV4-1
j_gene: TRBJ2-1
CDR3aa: CASSRLSTGEQFF
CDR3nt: TGCGCCAGCAGCAGGTTGTCGACGGGCGAGCAGTTCTTC

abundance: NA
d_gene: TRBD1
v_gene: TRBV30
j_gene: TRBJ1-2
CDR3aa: CASRGTGLFYGYTF
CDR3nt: TGTGCTTCACGAGGGACAGGGCTGTTCTATGGCTACACCTTC